This T cell receptor (beta chain) derives from a study of shared clonotypes between healthy human individuals. Broader study findings: About 4.5% of naive CD4 clonotypes were common to a handful of donors. Sample collection involved blood only; tissue repertoires are likely different. In the sorted subsets, rarefaction showed sequencing was incomplete despite large depth.

The V and J ends lost 4 bases and 1 base respectively, with 12 bases between them. Germline V gives CDR1 MNHEY, CDR2 SVGAGI. The CDR3 has 15 residues. Concerning this clone itself: Its target is unknown.

Produced via immunoSEQ multiplex PCR; TCRdb's table is partial and in-frame only. Of roughly 1,800,000 clones listed, 85% to 95% are singletons. CD8 cells regarded as naive lacked CD45RO, were positively chosen for CCR7, and omitted terminally differentiated effector memory CD45RA+ cells. The V gene is TRBV6-5, the J gene TRBJ2-3; perhaps TRBD2 as D (7 bases). Sample: naive CD8+ T cells sorted from blood. This TCR was recovered from a man younger than 30 in good health. This CDR3 is CASSSIGGGTDTQYF. CDR3 coding DNA: TGTGCCAGCAGTTCCATAGGGGGGGGCACAGATACGCAGTATTTT.